What follows are 12 T cell receptor beta chains derived from one specimen sequenced in a study of T-cell memory formation after mild COVID-19. TCRdb analysed the 5' RACE reads with MiXCR anew, one entry per CDR3 protein. The sample shows tens of thousands of distinct CDR3 sequences, 9% to 15% of them seen only once. The sequenced sample was PBMCs or a T cell subset sorted from them (not recorded which). All receptors come from a man aged 18 to 30 who had mild COVID-19 (a few samples of this study predate the infection). Cell type and time point are not known.

This clonotype was picked up many times. V usage is TRBV10-3 and J usage is TRBJ2-2, with 7 bases identical to TRBD2. Germline V gene data show CDR1 as ENHRY and CDR2 as SYGVKD. This CDR3 is 14 amino acids long. V dropped 7 bases and J dropped 2; count of bases not matched to a gene: 4. The CDR3 region is CAINLADNTGELFF. The DNA for the CDR3 is TGTGCCATCAATCTAGCGGATAACACCGGGGAGCTGTTTTTT.

Here the CDR3 reads CASSPFGAGERDTQYF. For the CDR3, the DNA is TGTGCCAGCAGCCCGTTCGGGGCGGGGGAGAGAGATACGCAGTATTTT. The V and J genes are TRBV5-6 and TRBJ2-3; TRBD2 agrees at 7 bases. V dropped 4 bases and J dropped 5; count of bases not matched to a gene: 13. This CDR3 has 16 residues. Germline CDR1 SGHDT, CDR2 YYEEEE.

This clonotype was detected many times. The chain combines TRBV7-8 with TRBJ2-7; a weak D match, TRBD1 (6 bases). This CDR3 contains 14 residues. Between the trimmed V and J ends, which lost 4 bases and 2 bases, there was a span of 12 bases. Germline lookup yields CDR1 SGHVS and CDR2 FQNEAQ. The CDR3 DNA reads TGTGCCAGCAGCTCCCGACAGGACCCCTACGAGCAGTACTTC. Translating it yields CASSSRQDPYEQYF.

This clonotype has a handful of counts. J is TRBJ1-4 and V is TRBV5-6; D is undetermined. The CDR3 contains 13 residues. Trimming pared 0 bases from V and 8 bases from J, leaving 8 bases between. CDR1 is SGHDT, CDR2 YYEEEE, per germline. The chain's CDR3 is CASSLVMGEKLFF. As DNA, the CDR3 is TGTGCCAGCAGCTTGGTCATGGGAGAAAAACTGTTTTTT.

There are many counts of this clonotype. J is TRBJ1-6 and V is TRBV4-1; D not resolved. There are 14 residues in the CDR3. Trimming stripped 6 bases from V and 5 bases from J, with 11 bases between. The germline V gene has CDR1 MGHRA and CDR2 YSYEKL. CDR3 amino acids: CASRNTANNSPLHF. The CDR3 DNA reads as TGCGCCAGCAGGAACACTGCAAATAATTCACCCCTCCACTTT.

At least ten counts were recorded for this clonotype. The gene calls are TRBV5-1 and TRBJ2-5; D may be TRBD1 or TRBD2 (6 bases each). In germline, CDR1 is SGHRS, CDR2 YFSETQ. This CDR3 spans 15 amino acids. Trimming removed 0 bases from V and 2 bases from J, with 11 bases in between. The CDR3 is CASSLEGGRQETQYF. The CDR3 DNA reads as TGCGCCAGCAGCTTGGAGGGGGGCCGACAAGAGACCCAGTACTTC.

The V gene is TRBV3-1, the J gene TRBJ1-3; 7 bases are shared with TRBD1. V gave up 6 bases and J gave up 2 bases; unmatched junction bases: 7. In germline, CDR1 is LGHDT, CDR2 YNNKEL (reference sequence). The CDR3 is 15 amino acids. The CDR3 loop reads CASSQTGHAGNTIYF. CDR3 in DNA: TGTGCCAGCAGTCAGACAGGGCATGCTGGAAACACCATATATTTT. The full variable domain, completed using reference TRBV3-1 and TRBJ1-3, is DTAVSQTPKYLVTQMGNDKSIKCEQNLGHDTMYWYKQDSKKFLKIMFSYNNKELIINETVPNRFSPKSPDKAHLNLHINSLELGDSAVYFCASSQTGHAGNTIYFGEGSWLTVV.

The genes are TRBV12-3 or TRBV12-4 and TRBJ1-5; 8 nucleotides align to TRBD1. V shed 6 bases, J shed 2 bases, and the junction held 6 bases outside the gene matches. The CDR3 loop spans 15 amino acids. Here the CDR3 DNA reads TGTGCCAGCAGCCCACAGGGGGGCGGCAATCAGCCCCAGCATTTT. This gives the protein CASSPQGGGNQPQHF.

This clonotype was counted ten times or more. The genes are TRBV20-1 and TRBJ1-6; D possibly corresponds to TRBD1 (5 bases). Between the trimmed V and J ends, which lost 1 base and 0 bases, there was a span of 13 bases. Germline V CDR1 and CDR2: DFQATT, SNEGSKA (reference sequence). The CDR3 totals 17 residues. The CDR3 reads CSARGGVGSSYNSPLHF. DNA of the CDR3: TGCAGTGCTAGAGGGGGCGTGGGGAGCTCCTATAATTCACCCCTCCACTTT.

This clonotype occurred a few times. The rearrangement joins TRBV5-4 to TRBJ2-3; the match to TRBD1 covers 7 bases. CDR3 length: 13 amino acids. Trimming took 5 bases from V and 5 from J; bases not matched to a gene: 5. Germline V gene sequence: CDR1 SGHNT, CDR2 YYREEE (reference sequence). CDR3 loop: CASSTTGEDTQYF. CDR3 bases: TGTGCCAGCAGTACCACAGGGGAAGATACGCAGTATTTT.

This clonotype was seen a few times. CDR3 nucleotide sequence: TGTGCCAGCAGAAAGGGACAGGGGTCGGAGAACGGTTTGGGCTACACCTTC. It yields the protein CASRKGQGSENGLGYTF. The V call is TRBV5-5, the J call TRBJ1-2, with 10 bases identical to TRBD1. Germline-derived CDR1 and CDR2 are SGHKS and YYEKEE (reference sequence). The junction had 18 bases not matched to a gene; V was cut back by 5 bases and J by 8 bases. CDR3 size: 17 residues.

At least ten counts were recorded for this clonotype. This chain uses TRBV12-3 or TRBV12-4 with TRBJ2-7; no reliable D call. This CDR3 is 12 amino acids long. The ends were cut back, 3 bases at V and 9 bases at J, with 12 bases in the middle. The CDR3 DNA reads TGTGCCAGCAGTTTTGATGGGCAATCGCAGTACGTC. It translates to CASSFDGQSQYV.